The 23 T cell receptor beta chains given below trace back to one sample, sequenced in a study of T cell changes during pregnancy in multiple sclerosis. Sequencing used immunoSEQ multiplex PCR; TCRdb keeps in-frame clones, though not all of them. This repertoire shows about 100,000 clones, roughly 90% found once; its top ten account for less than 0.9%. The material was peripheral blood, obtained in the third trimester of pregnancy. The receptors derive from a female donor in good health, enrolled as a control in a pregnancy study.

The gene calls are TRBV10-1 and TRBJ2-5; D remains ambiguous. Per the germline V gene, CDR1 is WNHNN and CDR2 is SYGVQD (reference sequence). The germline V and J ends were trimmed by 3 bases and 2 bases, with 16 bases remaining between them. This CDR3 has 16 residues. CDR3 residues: CASSDPPWPPQETQYF. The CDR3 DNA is TGCGCCAGCAGTGACCCGCCATGGCCCCCGCAAGAGACCCAGTACTTC.

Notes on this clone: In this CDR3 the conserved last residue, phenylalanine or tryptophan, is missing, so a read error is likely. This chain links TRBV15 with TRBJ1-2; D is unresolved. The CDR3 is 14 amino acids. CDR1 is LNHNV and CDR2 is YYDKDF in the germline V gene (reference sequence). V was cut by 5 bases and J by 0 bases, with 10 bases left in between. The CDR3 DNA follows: TGTGCCACCAGCGCTGCCCGAGCTAACTATGGCTACACCCTC. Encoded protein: CATSAARANYGYTL.

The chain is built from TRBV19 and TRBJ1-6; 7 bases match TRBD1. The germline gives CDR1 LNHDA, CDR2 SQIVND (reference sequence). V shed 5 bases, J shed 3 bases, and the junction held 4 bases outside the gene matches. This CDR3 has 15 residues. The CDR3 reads CASSAGTDYNSPLHF. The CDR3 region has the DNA TGTGCCAGTAGTGCCGGGACAGACTATAATTCACCCCTCCACTTT.

The CDR3 loop reads CASSAGGGGVTEAFF. CDR3 nucleotides: TGTGCCAGCAGCGCCGGTGGGGGAGGGGTCACTGAAGCTTTCTTT. The V and J genes are TRBV9 and TRBJ1-1, with D maybe TRBD1 (5 bases). The CDR3 sequence is 15 residues long. Germline CDR1 and CDR2: SGDLS and YYNGEE. V gave up 3 bases and J gave up 4 bases, with 16 bases separating them.

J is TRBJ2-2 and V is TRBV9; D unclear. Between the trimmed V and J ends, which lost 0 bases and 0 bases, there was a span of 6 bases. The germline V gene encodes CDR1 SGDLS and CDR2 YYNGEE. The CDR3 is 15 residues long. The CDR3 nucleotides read TGTGCCAGCAGCGTAGCCCCAGCGAACACCGGGGAGCTGTTTTTT. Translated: CASSVAPANTGELFF.

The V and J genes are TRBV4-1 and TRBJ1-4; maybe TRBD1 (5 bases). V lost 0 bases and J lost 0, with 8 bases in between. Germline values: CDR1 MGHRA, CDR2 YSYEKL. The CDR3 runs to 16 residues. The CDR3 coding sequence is TGCGCCAGCAGCCAAGATGAACAGGCAACTAATGAAAAACTGTTTTTT. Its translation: CASSQDEQATNEKLFF.

CDR3 nucleotide sequence: TGTGCCAGCAGTGATTCCGGGAAGTATTTTCGGAACACTGAAGCTTTCTTT. It specifies CASSDSGKYFRNTEAFF. The V call is TRBV27, the J call TRBJ1-1; D unclear. There are 17 residues in the CDR3. V lost 5 bases, J lost 1 base, and 20 bases lay in between. Germline values: CDR1 MNHEY, CDR2 SMNVEV (reference sequence).

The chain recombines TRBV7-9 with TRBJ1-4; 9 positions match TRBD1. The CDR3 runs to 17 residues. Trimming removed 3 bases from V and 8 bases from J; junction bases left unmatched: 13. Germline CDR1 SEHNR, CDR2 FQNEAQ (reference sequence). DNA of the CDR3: TGTGCCAGCAGCTTGTTTGGGACAGGGAGTAGGGCAGAAAAACTGTTTTTT. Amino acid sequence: CASSLFGTGSRAEKLFF.

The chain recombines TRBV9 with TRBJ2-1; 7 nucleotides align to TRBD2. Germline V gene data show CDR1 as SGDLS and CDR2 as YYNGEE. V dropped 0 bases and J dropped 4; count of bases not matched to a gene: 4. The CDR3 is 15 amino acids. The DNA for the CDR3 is TGTGCCAGCAGCGTAGGTTCCGGGGGGTACAATGAGCAGTTCTTC. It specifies CASSVGSGGYNEQFF.

This chain's CDR3 is CASSLVAGRDMLGELFF. DNA for the CDR3: TGTGCCAGCAGCTTAGTGGCTGGGCGAGATATGTTGGGGGAGCTGTTTTTT. The chain carries TRBV7-2 and TRBJ2-2; D ambiguous. Trimming removed 1 base from V and 8 bases from J, with 20 bases in between. Germline V gives CDR1 SGHTA, CDR2 FQGNSA. CDR3 size: 17 residues.

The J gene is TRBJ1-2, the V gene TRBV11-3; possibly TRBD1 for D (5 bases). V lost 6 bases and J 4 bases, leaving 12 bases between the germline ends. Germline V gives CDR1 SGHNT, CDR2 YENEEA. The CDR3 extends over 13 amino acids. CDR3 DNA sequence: TGTGCCAGCAGTCTCGACAGCTTCTATGGCTACACCTTC. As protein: CASSLDSFYGYTF.

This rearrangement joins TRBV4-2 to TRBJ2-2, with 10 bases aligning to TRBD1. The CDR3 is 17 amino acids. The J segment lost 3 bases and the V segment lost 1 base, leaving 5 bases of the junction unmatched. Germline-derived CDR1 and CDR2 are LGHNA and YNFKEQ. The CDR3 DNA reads TGTGCCAGCAGCCAAGTCAGGACAGGGGGGGACACCGGGGAGCTGTTTTTT. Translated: CASSQVRTGGDTGELFF.

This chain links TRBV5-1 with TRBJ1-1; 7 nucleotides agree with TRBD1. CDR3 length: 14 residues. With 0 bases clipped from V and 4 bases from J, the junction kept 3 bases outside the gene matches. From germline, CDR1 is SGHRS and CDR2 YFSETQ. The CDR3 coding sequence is TGCGCCAGCAGCTTGGCTGCAGGGGGCACTGAAGCTTTCTTT. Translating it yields CASSLAAGGTEAFF.

CDR3 nucleotides: TGTGCCAGCAGTTGGACGGGACAGGCCAACTATGGCTACACCTTC. Its protein product is CASSWTGQANYGYTF. The V gene is TRBV27, the J gene TRBJ1-2; 8 positions agree with TRBD1. CDR3 length: 15 residues. CDR1 is MNHEY and CDR2 is SMNVEV in the germline V gene (reference sequence). V was clipped by 4 bases and J by 2 bases; unmatched bases: 6.

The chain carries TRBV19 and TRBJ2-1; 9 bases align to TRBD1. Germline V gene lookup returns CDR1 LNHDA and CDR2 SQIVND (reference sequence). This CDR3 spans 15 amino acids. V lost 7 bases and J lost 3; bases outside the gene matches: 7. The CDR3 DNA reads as TGTGCCAGTAAACAGGGGGCTATCCTCTACAATGAGCAGTTCTTC. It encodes CASKQGAILYNEQFF.

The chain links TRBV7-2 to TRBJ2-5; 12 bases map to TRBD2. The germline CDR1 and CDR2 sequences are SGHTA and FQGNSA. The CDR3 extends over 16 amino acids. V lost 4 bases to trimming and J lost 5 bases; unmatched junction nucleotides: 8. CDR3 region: CASSSQTSGGWETQYF. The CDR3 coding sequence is TGTGCCAGCAGCTCGCAGACTAGCGGGGGCTGGGAGACCCAGTACTTC.

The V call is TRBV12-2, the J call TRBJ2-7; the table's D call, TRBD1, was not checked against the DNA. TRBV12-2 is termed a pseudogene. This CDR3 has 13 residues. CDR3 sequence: CASRLEIQGEQYF. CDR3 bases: TGTGCAAGTCGCTTAGAAATACAGGGTGAGCAGTACTTC.

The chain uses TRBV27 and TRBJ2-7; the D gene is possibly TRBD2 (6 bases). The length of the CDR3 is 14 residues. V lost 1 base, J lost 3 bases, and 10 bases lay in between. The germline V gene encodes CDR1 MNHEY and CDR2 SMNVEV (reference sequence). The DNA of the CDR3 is TGTGCCAGCAGTTTATTGGGCGGGAACTACGAGCAGTACTTC. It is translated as CASSLLGGNYEQYF.

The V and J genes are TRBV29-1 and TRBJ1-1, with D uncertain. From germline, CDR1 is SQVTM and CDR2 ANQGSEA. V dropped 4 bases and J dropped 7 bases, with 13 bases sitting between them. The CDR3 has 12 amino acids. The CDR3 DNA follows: TGCAGCGTTGGGGTGGAGTTTGGTGAAGCTTTCTTT. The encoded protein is CSVGVEFGEAFF.

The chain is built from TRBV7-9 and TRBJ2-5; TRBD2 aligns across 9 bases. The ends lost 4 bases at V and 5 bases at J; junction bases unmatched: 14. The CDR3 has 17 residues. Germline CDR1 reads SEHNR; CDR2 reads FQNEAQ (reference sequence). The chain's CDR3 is CASSSQRRLAGEETQYF. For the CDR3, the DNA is TGTGCCAGCAGCTCCCAACGACGCTTAGCGGGGGAGGAGACCCAGTACTTC.

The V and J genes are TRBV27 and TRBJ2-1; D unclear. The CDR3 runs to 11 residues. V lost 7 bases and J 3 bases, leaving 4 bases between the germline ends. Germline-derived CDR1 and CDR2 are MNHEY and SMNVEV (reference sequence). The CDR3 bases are TGTGCCAGCATATACTACAATGAGCAGTTCTTC. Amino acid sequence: CASIYYNEQFF.

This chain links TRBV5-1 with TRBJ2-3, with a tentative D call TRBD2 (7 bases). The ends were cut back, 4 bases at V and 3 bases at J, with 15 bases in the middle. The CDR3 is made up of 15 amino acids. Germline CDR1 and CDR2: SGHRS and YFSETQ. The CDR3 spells CASSQGGRGTDTQYF. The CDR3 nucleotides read TGCGCCAGCAGCCAAGGGGGGAGGGGGACAGATACGCAGTATTTT.

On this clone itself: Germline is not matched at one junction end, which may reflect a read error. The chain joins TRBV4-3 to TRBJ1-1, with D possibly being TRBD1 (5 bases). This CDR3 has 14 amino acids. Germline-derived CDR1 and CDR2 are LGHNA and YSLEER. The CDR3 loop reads CASSQRGGNTESFF. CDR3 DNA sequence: TGCGCCAGCAGCCAACGTGGGGGGAACACTGAATCTTTCTTT.